This TCR beta chain was obtained from a study of T cell responses to AZD1222 COVID-19 vaccine. Study-wide results and limits: A mostly white British donor set with more females was recruited, and clonal diversity was possibly underestimated. Elevations in Spike-specific TCR breadth and depth followed administration of two AZD1222 doses. Researchers took repertoire samples only after the peak T cell response had come.

Some clones are missing from TCRdb's copy, which holds only in-frame ones; the method was immunoSEQ multiplex PCR. The table has under 150,000 clones, 92% seen once. On this clone: Its antigen is undetermined.

Germline CDR1 LNHDA, CDR2 SQIVND (reference sequence). There are 15 residues in the CDR3. V lost 6 bases and J lost 6; bases outside the gene matches: 7. Second-dose recipients at about 4 or about 12 weeks were treated as one pooled group. The sequence was collected from an adult who received the AZD1222 COVID-19 vaccine. Sequencing used peripheral blood, obtained 28 days after the second AZD1222 dose. This chain uses TRBV19 with TRBJ2-1, with 11 bases aligning to TRBD2. The CDR3 nucleotides read TGTGCCAGTAGCCTTTTAGCGGGGGGGCTCAATGAGCAGTTCTTC. Amino acids: CASSLLAGGLNEQFF.